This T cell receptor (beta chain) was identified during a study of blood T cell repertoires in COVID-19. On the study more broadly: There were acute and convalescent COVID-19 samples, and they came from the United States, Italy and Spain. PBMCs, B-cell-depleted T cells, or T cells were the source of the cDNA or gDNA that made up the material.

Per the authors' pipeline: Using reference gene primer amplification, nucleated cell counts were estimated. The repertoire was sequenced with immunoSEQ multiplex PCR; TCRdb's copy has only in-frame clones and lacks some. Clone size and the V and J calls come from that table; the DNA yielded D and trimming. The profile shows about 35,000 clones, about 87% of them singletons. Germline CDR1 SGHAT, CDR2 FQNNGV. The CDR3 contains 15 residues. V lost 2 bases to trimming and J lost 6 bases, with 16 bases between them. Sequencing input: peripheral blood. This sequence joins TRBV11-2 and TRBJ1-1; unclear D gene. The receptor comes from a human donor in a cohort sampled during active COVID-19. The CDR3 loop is CASSLRSSGGAEAFF. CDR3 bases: TGTGCCAGCAGCTTACGCTCGTCGGGCGGGGCTGAAGCTTTCTTT.